The present T cell receptor (beta chain) was sequenced within a study of vaccination and CD4 T cells after COVID-19. Comment on this clonotype: Its specificity is not known.

The study sequenced cultured CD4+ T cell DNA using the Oncomine TCR Beta short-read assay. Via MiXCR, TCRdb re-called the PCR reads, giving one row per CDR3 protein. The sample has around 15,000 distinct CDR3 sequences; 78% are singletons. V lost 3 bases to trimming and J lost 4 bases, with 15 bases between them. CDR3 length: 15 amino acids. Per the germline V gene, CDR1 is SGHVS and CDR2 is FNYEAQ. Treatment defined: approximately 10-day PBMC culture with coronavirus spike peptide pools or control peptides (ViraFEST assay). This material consisted of CD4+ T cells from blood, cultured in vitro, taken after SARS-CoV-2 vaccination. The chain is built from TRBV7-6 and TRBJ2-5; tentative D call: TRBD2 (5 bases). The TCR originated in a human donor who received a COVID-19 vaccine. CDR3 DNA sequence: TGTGCCAGCAGCTTGGAGGTGACCAGCCGAGAGACCCAGTACTTC. Translated, it gives CASSLEVTSRETQYF.